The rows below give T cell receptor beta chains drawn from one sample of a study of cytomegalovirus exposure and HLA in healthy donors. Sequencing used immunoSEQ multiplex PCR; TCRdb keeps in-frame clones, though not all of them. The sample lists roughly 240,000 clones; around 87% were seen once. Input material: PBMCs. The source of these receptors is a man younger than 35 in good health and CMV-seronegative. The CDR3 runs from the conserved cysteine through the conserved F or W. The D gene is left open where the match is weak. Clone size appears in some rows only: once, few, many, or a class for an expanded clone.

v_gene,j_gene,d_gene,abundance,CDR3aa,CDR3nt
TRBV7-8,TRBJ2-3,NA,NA,CASREETVSSTDTQYF,TGTGCCAGCAGGGAAGAGACAGTGTCTTCCACAGATACGCAGTATTTT
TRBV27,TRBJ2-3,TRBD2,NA,CASRLAGSTDTQYF,TGTGCCAGCAGACTAGCGGGGAGCACAGATACGCAGTATTTT
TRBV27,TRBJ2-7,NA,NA,CASHPSGAGYEQYF,TGTGCCAGCCACCCGTCAGGGGCTGGCTACGAGCAGTACTTC
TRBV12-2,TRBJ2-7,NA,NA,CASRLALRGTYEQYF,TGTGCAAGTCGCTTAGCGCTCAGGGGAACCTACGAGCAGTACTTC
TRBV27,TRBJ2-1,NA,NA,CASSLILSNEQFF,TGTGCCAGCAGTTTAATACTTTCTAATGAGCAGTTCTTC
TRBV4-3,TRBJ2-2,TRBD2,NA,CASSQVPAGDYTGELFF,TGCGCCAGCAGCCAAGTACCAGCGGGAGATTATACCGGGGAGCTGTTTTTT
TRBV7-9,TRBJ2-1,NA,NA,CASSLYRSPSYNEQFF,TGTGCCAGCAGCTTATACCGGAGCCCCTCCTACAATGAGCAGTTCTTC
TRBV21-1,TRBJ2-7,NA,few,CASSDFAGGSSYEQYF,NA
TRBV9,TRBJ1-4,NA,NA,CASSVGLGEKLFF,TGTGCCAGCAGCGTAGGGCTAGGAGAAAAACTGTTTTTT
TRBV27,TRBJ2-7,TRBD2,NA,CASSPGGGPSYEQYF,TGTGCCAGCAGCCCGGGGGGGGGTCCCTCCTACGAGCAGTACTTC
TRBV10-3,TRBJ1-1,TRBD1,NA,CAIKDRADEAFF,TGTGCCATCAAGGACAGGGCGGATGAAGCTTTCTTT
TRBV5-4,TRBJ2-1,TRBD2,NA,CASRSASGGPEQFF,TGTGCCAGCAGGTCCGCTAGCGGGGGGCCCGAGCAGTTCTTC
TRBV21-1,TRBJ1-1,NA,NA,CASSKVGEAATEAFF,TGTGCCAGCAGCAAAGTTGGGGAGGCGGCCACTGAAGCTTTCTTT
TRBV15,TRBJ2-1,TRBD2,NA,CATSLSGRTNEQFF,TGTGCCACCAGCCTTAGCGGGAGGACTAATGAGCAGTTCTTC
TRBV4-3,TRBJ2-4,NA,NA,CASSQGDRANIQYF,TGCGCCAGCAGCCAAGGCGACAGAGCAAACATTCAGTACTTC
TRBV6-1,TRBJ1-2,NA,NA,CASSVRESYGYTF,TGTGCCAGCAGTGTCCGGGAGAGCTATGGCTACACCTTC
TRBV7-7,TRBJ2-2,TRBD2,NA,CASSSGLAGNTGELFF,TGTGCCAGCAGCTCCGGACTAGCGGGGAACACCGGGGAGCTGTTTTTT
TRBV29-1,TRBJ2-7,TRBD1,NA,CSVDRGGEQYF,TGCAGCGTAGACAGGGGTGGGGAGCAGTACTTC
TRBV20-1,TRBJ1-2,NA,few,CSASGGSGYTF,TGCAGTGCTAGTGGAGGAAGTGGCTACACCTTC
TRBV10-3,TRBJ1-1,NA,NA,CAISDPMTVSTSPFF,TGTGCCATCAGTGACCCGATGACAGTCTCAACGTCCCCATTCTTT
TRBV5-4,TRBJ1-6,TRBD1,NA,CASSLPGQIASPLHF,TGTGCCAGCAGCTTACCGGGACAGATAGCTTCACCCCTCCACTTT
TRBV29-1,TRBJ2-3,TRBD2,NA,CSVERENTDTQYF,TGCAGCGTTGAGCGGGAGAACACAGATACGCAGTATTTT
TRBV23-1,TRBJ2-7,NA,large,CASSHEGSWEQYF,TGCGCCAGCAGTCACGAGGGATCGTGGGAGCAGTACTTC
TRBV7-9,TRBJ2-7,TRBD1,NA,CASSFEGGASYEQYF,TGTGCCAGCAGCTTCGAAGGGGGCGCGTCCTACGAGCAGTACTTC
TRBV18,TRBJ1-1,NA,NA,CASSPLGAGNTEAFF,TGTGCCAGCTCCCCACTTGGGGCAGGGAACACTGAAGCTTTCTTT
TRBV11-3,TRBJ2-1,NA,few,CASKVAGSNEQFF,TGTGCCAGCAAGGTGGCAGGAAGCAATGAGCAGTTCTTC
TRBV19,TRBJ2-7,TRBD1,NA,CASSIAGQGYEQYF,TGTGCCAGTAGTATAGCCGGACAGGGATACGAGCAGTACTTC
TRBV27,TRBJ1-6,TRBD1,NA,CASSPGTGFRGNSPLHF,TGTGCCAGCAGTCCCGGGACAGGGTTTCGCGGAAATTCACCCCTCCACTTT
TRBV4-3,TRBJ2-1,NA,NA,CASSHVFLSSYNEQFF,TGCGCCAGCAGCCACGTCTTCTTGAGCTCCTACAATGAGCAGTTCTTC
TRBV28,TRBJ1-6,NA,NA,CASSLGTPSNSPLHF,TGTGCCAGCAGCTTGGGGACACCCTCCAATTCACCCCTCCACTTT
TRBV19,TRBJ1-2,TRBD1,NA,CASSPGDRGYNYGYTF,TGTGCCAGTAGCCCCGGGGACAGGGGGTATAACTATGGCTACACCTTC
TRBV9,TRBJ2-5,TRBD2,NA,CASSGLAGGPAQYF,TGTGCCAGCAGCGGCCTAGCGGGGGGGCCGGCCCAGTACTTC
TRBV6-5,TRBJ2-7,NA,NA,CASSNQGKEQYF,TGTGCCAGCAGTAATCAGGGAAAAGAGCAGTACTTC
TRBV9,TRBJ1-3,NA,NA,CASSVGAGRDTIYF,TGTGCCAGCAGCGTAGGAGCGGGTAGAGACACCATATATTTT
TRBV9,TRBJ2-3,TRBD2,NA,CASSVAGGSGRAQYF,TGTGCCAGCAGCGTAGCTGGAGGGAGTGGGAGGGCGCAGTATTTT
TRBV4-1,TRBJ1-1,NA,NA,CASSQGGEGPNTEAFF,TGCGCCAGCAGCCAAGGAGGGGAGGGCCCGAACACTGAAGCTTTCTTT
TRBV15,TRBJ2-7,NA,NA,CATSRRGSSYEQYF,TGTGCCACCAGCAGACGAGGTAGCTCCTACGAGCAGTACTTC